This TCR beta chain was sequenced during a study of OX40 agonist ivuxolimab in advanced cancers. General notes on the study: The costimulatory receptor OX40 (CD134) was targeted by ivuxolimab, a fully human IgG2 agonistic monoclonal antibody. Patients were allowed to have had prior anti-PD-1, anti-PD-L1 or anti-CTLA-4 therapy, and more than 35% of the dose-escalation patients had been treated with checkpoint inhibitors. Intravenous ivuxolimab was administered to patients every 2 weeks at six dose levels: 0.01, 0.1, 0.3, 1.5, 3 and 10 mg/kg. A male proportion of roughly 80% and a mean age of about 60 years, ranging from roughly 23 to 79, were recorded for the dose-escalation cohort. Of the roughly 54 patients in dose escalation, some 20 had hepatocellular carcinoma, around 15 had melanoma, 9 had renal cell carcinoma and 9 had head and neck cancer. Partial responses occurred in three dose-escalation patients: two with cutaneous melanoma and one with hepatocellular carcinoma. The purpose of peripheral TCRbeta sequencing was to test whether ivuxolimab changed TCR sequence diversity and led to clonal T-cell expansion. The paper covers the monotherapy dose-escalation part of the phase I ivuxolimab trial, which included N of about 51 patients.

Of note for this clone: The antigen it recognizes is unknown. The junction differs from germline at one of its ends, possibly a read error.

The trial excluded patients who had a history of autoimmune disease or were on systemic immunosuppression. Peripheral blood for TCR sequencing was collected from all dose cohorts at baseline, on cycle 4 day 1, and on cycle 7 day 1. Samples were obtained from an open-label, multicenter, first-in-human phase I dose-escalation trial of ivuxolimab. The trial enrolled adults with locally advanced or metastatic head and neck squamous cell, hepatocellular, melanoma or renal cell carcinoma. Before TCR sequencing, CD4+ T cells and CD8+ T cells from peripheral blood were sorted into separate populations. The research as a whole found: After ivuxolimab, expanded clones were on average more numerous among CD8+ T cells than among CD4+ T cells. In partial responders in the 0.1-3.0 mg/kg groups, normalized peripheral clonal expansion was found to be among the lowest, especially among CD8+ T cells. Antigen specificity was not determined for the clonally expanded peripheral T cells. Low levels of normalized T-cell clonal expansion were also seen in some patients who did not respond. At doses from 0.1 to 3.0 mg/kg, clonal expansion was seen in both CD4+ and CD8+ blood T cells between baseline and week 6.

Via the germline V gene (reference sequence), CDR1 is LNHDA and CDR2 SQIVND. Measured from the cysteine to the phenylalanine, the CDR3 is 15 residues long. Kept here is only the CDR3 DNA, which spans 45 bases and is read in frame from base 1. For sequencing of the TCRbeta CDR3 region, genomic DNA was extracted from the sorted cells. TCRbeta CDR3 regions were sequenced using the immunoSEQ Assay. TCRdb re-hosts the immuneACCESS table, in-frame sequences only. Its copies lack some clones; in the studies checked, an unresolved V gene accounts for under half of them, and the cause for the rest is not known. The sample data list 35,000 to 55,000 clones, and around four fifths of these were observed just once. The top ten constitute more than 2% of the sample.

This TCR derives from an adult with an advanced solid tumor such as melanoma, head and neck, liver or kidney cancer. The chain couples TRBV19 to TRBJ2-1, and TRBD2 matches 9 of the central bases. The sample in question was CD4+ or CD8+ T cells sorted from blood, obtained in a trial of the OX40 agonist ivuxolimab. The CDR3 has the sequence CASSNSGSSSNEQFF. The nucleotides are TGTGCCAGTAGTAATAGCGGGAGTTCCTCCAATGAGCAGTTCTTC. With the portions outside the CDR3 filled from the reference TRBV19 and TRBJ2-1 genes, the complete variable region becomes DGGITQSPKYLFRKEGQNVTLSCEQNLNHDAMYWYRQDPGQGLRLIYYSQIVNDFQKGDIAEGYSVSREKKESFPLTVTSAQKNPTAFYLCASSNSGSSSNEQFFGPGTRLTVL.